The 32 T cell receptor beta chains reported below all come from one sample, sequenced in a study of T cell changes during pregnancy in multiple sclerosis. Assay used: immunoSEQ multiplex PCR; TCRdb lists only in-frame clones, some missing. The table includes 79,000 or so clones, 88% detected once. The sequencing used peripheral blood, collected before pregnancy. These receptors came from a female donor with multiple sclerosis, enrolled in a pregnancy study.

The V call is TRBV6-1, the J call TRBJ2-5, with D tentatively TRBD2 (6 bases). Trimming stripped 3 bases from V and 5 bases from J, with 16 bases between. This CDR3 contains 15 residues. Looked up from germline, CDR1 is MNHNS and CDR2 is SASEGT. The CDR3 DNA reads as TGTGCCAGCAGTGAGATGAGGGGAGGTGGGGAGACCCAGTACTTC. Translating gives CASSEMRGGGETQYF.

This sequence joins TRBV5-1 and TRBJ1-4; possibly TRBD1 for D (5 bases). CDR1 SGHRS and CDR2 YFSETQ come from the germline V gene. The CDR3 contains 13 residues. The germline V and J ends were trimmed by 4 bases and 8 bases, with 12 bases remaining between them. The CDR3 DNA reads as TGCGCCAGCAGCGTGGGGCTGAACGAAAAACTGTTTTTT. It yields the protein CASSVGLNEKLFF.

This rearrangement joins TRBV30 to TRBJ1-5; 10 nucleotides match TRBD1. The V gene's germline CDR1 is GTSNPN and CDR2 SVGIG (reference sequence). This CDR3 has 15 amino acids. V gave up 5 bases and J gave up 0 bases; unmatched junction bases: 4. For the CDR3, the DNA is TGTGCCTGGGGGACAGGGGTCAATAGCAATCAGCCCCAGCATTTT. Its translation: CAWGTGVNSNQPQHF.

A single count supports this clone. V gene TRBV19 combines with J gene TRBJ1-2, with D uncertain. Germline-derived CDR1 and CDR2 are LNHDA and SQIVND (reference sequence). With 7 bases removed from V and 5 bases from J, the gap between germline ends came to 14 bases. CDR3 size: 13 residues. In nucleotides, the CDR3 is TGTGCCAGTACCGAAAGTCGGGGATATGGCTACACCTTC. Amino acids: CASTESRGYGYTF.

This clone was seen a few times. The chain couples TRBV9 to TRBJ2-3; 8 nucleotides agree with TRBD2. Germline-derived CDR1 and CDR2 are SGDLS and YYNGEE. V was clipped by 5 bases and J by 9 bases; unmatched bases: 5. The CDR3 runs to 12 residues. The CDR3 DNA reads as TGTGCCAGCAGAGGGACTAGTGTGACGCAGTATTTT. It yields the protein CASRGTSVTQYF.

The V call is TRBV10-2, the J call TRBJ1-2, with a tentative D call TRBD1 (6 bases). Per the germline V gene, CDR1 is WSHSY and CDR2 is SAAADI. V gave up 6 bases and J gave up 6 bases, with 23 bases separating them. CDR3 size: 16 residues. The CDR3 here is CASRENNRDISDGYTF. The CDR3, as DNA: TGCGCCAGCAGGGAAAACAACAGGGATATCTCGGATGGCTACACCTTC.

The CDR3 coding sequence is TGCGCCAGCAGCTTGGCCCCCGGGACAGGGGCCTACGAGCAGTACTTC. It is translated as CASSLAPGTGAYEQYF. The V call is TRBV5-1, the J call TRBJ2-7; 10 bases line up with TRBD1. This CDR3 is built from 16 residues. Per germline, CDR1 SGHRS and CDR2 YFSETQ. Trimming took 0 bases from V and 2 from J; bases not matched to a gene: 5.

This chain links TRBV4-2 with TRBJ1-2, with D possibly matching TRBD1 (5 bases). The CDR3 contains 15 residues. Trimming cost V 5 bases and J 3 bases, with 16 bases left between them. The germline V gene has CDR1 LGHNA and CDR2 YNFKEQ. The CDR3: CASSTGTDSYYGYTF. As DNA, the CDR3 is TGTGCCAGCAGCACTGGGACTGACTCTTACTATGGCTACACCTTC.

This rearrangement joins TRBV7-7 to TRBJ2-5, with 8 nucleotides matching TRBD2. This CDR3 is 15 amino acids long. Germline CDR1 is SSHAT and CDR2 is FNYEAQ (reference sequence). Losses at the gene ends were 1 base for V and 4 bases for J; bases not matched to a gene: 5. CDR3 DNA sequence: TGTGCCAGCAGCTTAGGCGGGGGGCGAGGAGAGACCCAGTACTTC. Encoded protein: CASSLGGGRGETQYF. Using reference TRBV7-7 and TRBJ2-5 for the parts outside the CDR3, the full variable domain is GAGVSQSPRYKVTKRGQDVTLRCDPISSHATLYWYQQALGQGPEFLTYFNYEAQPDKSGLPSDRFSAERPEGSISTLTIQRTEQRDSAMYRCASSLGGGRGETQYFGPGTRLLVL.

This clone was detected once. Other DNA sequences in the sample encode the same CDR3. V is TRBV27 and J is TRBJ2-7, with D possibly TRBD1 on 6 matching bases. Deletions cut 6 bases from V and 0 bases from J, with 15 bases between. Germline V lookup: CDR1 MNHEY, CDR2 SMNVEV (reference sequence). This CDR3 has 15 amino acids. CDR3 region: CASSPDRANSYEQYF. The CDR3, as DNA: TGTGCCAGCAGCCCGGACAGAGCTAACTCCTACGAGCAGTACTTC.

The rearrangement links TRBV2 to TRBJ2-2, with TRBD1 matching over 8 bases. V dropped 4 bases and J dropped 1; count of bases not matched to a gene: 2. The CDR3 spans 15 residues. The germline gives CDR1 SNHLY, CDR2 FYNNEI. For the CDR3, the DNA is TGTGCCAGCAGTGCGACAGGGGAGAACACCGGGGAGCTGTTTTTT. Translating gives CASSATGENTGELFF.

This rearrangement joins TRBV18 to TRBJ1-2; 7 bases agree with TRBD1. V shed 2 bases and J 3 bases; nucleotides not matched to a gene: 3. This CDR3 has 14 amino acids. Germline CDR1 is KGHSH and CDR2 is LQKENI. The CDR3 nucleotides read TGTGCCAGCTCACCAACCGACAGGGACTATGGCTACACCTTC. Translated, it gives CASSPTDRDYGYTF.

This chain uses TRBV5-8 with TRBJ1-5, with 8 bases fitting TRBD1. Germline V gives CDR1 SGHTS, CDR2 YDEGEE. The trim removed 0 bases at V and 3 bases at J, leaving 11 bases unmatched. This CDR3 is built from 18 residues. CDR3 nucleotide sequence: TGTGCCAGCAGCTTGGCAGGACAGGGTGTTTGGAACAATCAGCCCCAGCATTTT. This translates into CASSLAGQGVWNNQPQHF.

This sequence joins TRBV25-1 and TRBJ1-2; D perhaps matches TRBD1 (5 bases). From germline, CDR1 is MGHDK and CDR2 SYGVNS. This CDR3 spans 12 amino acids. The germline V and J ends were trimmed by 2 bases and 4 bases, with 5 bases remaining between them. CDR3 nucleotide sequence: TGTGCCAGCAGTGAAACAGGCTATGGCTACACCTTC. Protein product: CASSETGYGYTF.

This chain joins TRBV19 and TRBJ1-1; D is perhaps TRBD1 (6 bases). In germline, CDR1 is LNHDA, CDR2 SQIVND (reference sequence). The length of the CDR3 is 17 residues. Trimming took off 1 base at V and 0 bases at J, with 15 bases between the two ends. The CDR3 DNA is TGTGCCAGTAGTATAGCGGCGACAGGAGACTTGAACACTGAAGCTTTCTTT. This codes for CASSIAATGDLNTEAFF.

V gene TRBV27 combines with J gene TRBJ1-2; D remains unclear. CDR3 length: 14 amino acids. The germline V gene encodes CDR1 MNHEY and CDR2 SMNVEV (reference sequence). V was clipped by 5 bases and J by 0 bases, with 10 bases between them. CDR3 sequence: CASSPRRANYGYTF. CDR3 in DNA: TGTGCCAGCAGTCCAAGACGGGCTAACTATGGCTACACCTTC.

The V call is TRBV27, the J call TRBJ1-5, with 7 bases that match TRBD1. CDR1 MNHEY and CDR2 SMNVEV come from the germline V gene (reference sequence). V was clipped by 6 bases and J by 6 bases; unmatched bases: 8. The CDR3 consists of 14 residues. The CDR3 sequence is CASSRDRVAQPQHF. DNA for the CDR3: TGTGCCAGCAGCAGAGACAGGGTTGCTCAGCCCCAGCATTTT.

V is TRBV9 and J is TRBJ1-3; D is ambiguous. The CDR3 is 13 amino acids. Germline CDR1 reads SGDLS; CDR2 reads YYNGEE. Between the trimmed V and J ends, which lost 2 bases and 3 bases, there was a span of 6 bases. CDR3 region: CASSVDFGNTIYF. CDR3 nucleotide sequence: TGTGCCAGCAGCGTTGACTTTGGAAACACCATATATTTT.

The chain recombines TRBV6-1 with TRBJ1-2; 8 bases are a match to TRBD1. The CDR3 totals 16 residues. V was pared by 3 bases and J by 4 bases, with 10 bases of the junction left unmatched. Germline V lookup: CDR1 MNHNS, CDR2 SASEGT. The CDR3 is CASSEKSTGVGYGYTF. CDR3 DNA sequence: TGTGCCAGCAGTGAGAAATCGACAGGGGTCGGCTATGGCTACACCTTC.

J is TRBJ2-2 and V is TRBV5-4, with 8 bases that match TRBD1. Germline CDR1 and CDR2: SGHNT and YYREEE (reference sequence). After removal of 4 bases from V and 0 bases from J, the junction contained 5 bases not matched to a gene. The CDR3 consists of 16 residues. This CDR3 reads CASSGPGQANTGELFF. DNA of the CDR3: TGTGCCAGCAGCGGGCCGGGACAGGCGAACACCGGGGAGCTGTTTTTT.

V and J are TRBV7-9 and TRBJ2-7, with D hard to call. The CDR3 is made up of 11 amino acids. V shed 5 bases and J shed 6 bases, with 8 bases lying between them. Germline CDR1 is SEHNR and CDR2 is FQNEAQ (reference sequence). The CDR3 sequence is CASSPGVEQYF. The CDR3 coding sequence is TGTGCCAGCAGCCCCGGAGTCGAGCAGTACTTC.

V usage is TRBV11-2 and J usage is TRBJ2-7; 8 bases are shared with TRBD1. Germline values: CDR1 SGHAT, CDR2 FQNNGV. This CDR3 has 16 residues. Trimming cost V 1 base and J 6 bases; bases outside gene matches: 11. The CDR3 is CASSLVTGDVSREQYF. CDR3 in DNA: TGTGCCAGCAGCTTAGTGACAGGGGACGTGAGTCGCGAGCAGTACTTC. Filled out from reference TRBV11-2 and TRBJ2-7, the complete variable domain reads EAGVAQSPRYKIIEKRQSVAFWCNPISGHATLYWYQQILGQGPKLLIQFQNNGVVDDSQLPKDRFSAERLKGVDSTLKIQPAKLEDSAVYLCASSLVTGDVSREQYFGPGTRLTVT.

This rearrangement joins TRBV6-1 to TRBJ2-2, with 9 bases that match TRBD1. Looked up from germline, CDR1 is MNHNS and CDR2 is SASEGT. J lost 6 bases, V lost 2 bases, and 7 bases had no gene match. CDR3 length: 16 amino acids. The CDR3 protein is CASSEIGTGNPGELFF. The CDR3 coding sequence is TGTGCCAGCAGTGAAATCGGGACAGGGAATCCCGGGGAGCTGTTTTTT.

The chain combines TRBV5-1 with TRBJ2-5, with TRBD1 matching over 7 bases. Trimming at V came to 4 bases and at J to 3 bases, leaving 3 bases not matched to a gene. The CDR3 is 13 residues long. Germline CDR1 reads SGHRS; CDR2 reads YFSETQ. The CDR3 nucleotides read TGCGCCAGCAGCCTGCAGGGGGAAGAGACCCAGTACTTC. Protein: CASSLQGEETQYF.

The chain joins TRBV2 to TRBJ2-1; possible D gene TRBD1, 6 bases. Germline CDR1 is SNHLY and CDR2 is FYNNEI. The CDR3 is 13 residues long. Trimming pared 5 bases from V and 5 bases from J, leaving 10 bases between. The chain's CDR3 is CASSLQGNNEQFF. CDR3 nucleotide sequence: TGTGCCAGCAGTTTACAGGGAAACAATGAGCAGTTCTTC.

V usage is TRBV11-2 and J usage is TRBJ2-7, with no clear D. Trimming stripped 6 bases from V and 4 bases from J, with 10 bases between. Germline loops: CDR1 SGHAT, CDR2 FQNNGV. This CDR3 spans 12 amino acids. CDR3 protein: CASRRLTYEQYF. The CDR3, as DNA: TGTGCCAGCAGGCGACTGACGTACGAGCAGTACTTC.

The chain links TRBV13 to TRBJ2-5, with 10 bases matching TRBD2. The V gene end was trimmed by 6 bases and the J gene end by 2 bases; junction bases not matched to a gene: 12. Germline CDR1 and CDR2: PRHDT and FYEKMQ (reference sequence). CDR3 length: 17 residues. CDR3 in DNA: TGTGCCAGCAGTTTGTATAGTAGCGGGGGGTCACAAGAGACCCAGTACTTC. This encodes CASSLYSSGGSQETQYF.

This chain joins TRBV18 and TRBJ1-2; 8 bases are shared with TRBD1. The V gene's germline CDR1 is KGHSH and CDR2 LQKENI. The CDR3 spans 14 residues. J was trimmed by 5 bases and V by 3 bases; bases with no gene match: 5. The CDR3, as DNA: TGTGCCAGCTCACCGGCGGGGACAGGATATGGCTACACCTTC. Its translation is CASSPAGTGYGYTF.

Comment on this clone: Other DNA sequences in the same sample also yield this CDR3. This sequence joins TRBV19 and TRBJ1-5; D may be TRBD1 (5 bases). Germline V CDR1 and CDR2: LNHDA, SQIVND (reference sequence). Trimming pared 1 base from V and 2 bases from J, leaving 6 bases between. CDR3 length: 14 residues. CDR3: CASSIARGNQPQHF. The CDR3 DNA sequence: TGTGCCAGTAGTATAGCCAGGGGCAATCAGCCCCAGCATTTT.

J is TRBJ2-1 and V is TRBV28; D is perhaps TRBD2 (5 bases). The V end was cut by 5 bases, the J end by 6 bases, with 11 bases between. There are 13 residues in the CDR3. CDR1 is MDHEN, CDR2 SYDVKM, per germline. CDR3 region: CASSDTSTNEQFF. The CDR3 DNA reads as TGTGCCAGCAGTGACACTAGTACCAATGAGCAGTTCTTC.

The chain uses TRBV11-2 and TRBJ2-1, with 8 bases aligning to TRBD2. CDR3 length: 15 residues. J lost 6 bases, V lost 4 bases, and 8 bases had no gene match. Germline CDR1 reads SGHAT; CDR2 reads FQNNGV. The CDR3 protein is CASSSLAGKGNEQFF. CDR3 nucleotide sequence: TGTGCCAGCAGCTCCTTAGCGGGAAAAGGCAATGAGCAGTTCTTC.

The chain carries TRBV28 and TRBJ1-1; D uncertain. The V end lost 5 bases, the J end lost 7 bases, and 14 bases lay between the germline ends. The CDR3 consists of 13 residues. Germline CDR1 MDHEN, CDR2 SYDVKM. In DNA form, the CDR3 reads TGTGCCAGCAGTCCCTCTCCGCGAAGTGAAGCTTTCTTT. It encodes CASSPSPRSEAFF.